A single TCR beta chain is shown here with its context. Antigen unknown. The data were obtained in a study of T cell repertoires in cytomegalovirus infection. At the level of the study: TCR beta signatures that were public indicated CMV infection and matching HLA type.

Germline values: CDR1 MNHEY, CDR2 SMNVEV (reference sequence). The V and J ends lost 5 bases and 2 bases respectively, with 9 bases between them. CDR3 size: 14 residues. Study results and caveats: HLA-C-restricted CMV-specific TCR beta clonotypes prevailed in the ex vivo response. Identification of carriers of CMV plus the relevant HLA was achieved through cumulative public TCR beta family frequency.

Each CDR3 protein is one row after TCRdb ran MiXCR on the reads. The repertoire holds hundreds of thousands of distinct CDR3 sequences, with about 10% as singletons. The chain employs TRBV27 and TRBJ1-4, with unresolved D. The sequence came from a human donor in good health (CMV status not recorded). Some clones in this sample may be carry-over from other donors' samples. The sample consisted of PBMCs. The CDR3 DNA reads TGTGCCAGCAGTACTGCCTGGACTAATGAAAAACTGTTTTTT. Encoded protein: CASSTAWTNEKLFF. Complete variable domain (other parts from reference TRBV27 and TRBJ1-4): EAQVTQNPRYLITVTGKKLTVTCSQNMNHEYMSWYRQDPGLGLRQIYYSMNVEVTDKGDVPEGYKVSRKEKRNFPLILESPSPNQTSLYFCASSTAWTNEKLFFGSGTQLSVL.